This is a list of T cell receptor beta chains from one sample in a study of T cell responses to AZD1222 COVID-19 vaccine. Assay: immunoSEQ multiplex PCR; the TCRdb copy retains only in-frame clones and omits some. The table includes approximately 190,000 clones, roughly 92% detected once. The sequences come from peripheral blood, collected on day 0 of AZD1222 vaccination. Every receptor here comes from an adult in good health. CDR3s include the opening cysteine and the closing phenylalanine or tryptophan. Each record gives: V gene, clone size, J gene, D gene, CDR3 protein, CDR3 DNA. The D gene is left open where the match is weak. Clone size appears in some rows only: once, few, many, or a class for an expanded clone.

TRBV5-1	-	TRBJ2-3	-	CASSLSDADTQYF	TGCGCCAGCAGCTTGTCGGACGCAGATACGCAGTATTTT
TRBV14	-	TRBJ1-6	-	CASSQGGSSKGSPLHF	TGTGCCAGCAGCCAAGGGGGTAGCTCAAAAGGCTCACCCCTCCACTTT
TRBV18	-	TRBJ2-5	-	CASSPQDSQETQYF	TGTGCCAGCTCACCCCAGGACAGCCAAGAGACCCAGTACTTC
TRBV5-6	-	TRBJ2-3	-	CASSLAGSDTQYF	TGTGCCAGCAGCTTGGCAGGGTCGGATACGCAGTATTTT
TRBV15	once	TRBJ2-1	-	CATSPRTYNEQFF	TGTGCCACCAGCCCGAGGACCTACAATGAGCAGTTCTTC
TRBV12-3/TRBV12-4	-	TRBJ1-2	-	CASSLTAEYGYTF	TGTGCCAGCAGTTTAACGGCAGAGTATGGCTACACCTTC
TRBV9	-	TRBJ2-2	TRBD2	CASSVLAGDTGELFF	TGTGCCAGCAGCGTACTCGCGGGGGACACCGGGGAGCTGTTTTTT
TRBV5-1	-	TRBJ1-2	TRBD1	CASSHPGTGKGYTF	TGCGCCAGCAGCCACCCCGGGACAGGGAAAGGCTACACCTTC
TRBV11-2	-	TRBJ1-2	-	CASSSEGLYGYTF	TGTGCCAGCAGCTCGGAAGGCCTCTATGGCTACACCTTC
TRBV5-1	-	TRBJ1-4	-	CASRLSTYGTNEKLFF	TGCGCCAGCAGGCTATCGACGTACGGGACTAATGAAAAACTGTTTTTT
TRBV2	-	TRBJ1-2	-	CASSAAQVISTF	TGTGCCAGCAGTGCCGCACAGGTTATATCGACCTTC
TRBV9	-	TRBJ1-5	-	CASSSSGGAVQPQHF	TGTGCCAGCAGCTCTTCGGGGGGCGCGGTCCAGCCCCAGCATTTT
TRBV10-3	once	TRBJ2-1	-	CAIRSSPSADEQFF	TGTGCCATCAGAAGCAGCCCGTCAGCCGATGAGCAGTTCTTC
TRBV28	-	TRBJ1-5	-	CASSLRTDKPQHF	TGTGCCAGCAGTTTAAGGACAGATAAGCCCCAGCATTTT
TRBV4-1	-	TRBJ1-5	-	CASSSHPGFQAQPQHF	TGCGCCAGCAGCTCTCATCCAGGGTTTCAGGCTCAGCCCCAGCATTTT
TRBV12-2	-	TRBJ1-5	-	CASRFIGTGDQPQHF	TGTGCAAGTCGCTTCATCGGGACAGGGGATCAGCCCCAGCATTTT
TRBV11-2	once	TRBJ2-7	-	CASSTDWGGEQYF	TGTGCCAGCAGCACTGACTGGGGTGGCGAGCAGTACTTC
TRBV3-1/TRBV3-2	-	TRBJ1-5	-	CASSQWSSNQPQHF	TGTGCCAGCAGCCAATGGTCAAGCAATCAGCCCCAGCATTTT
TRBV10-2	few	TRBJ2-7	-	CASSAESYEQYF	TGCGCCAGCAGTGCGGAATCCTACGAGCAGTACTTC
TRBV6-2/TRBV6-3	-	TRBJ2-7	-	CASSFGDTTYEQYF	TGTGCCAGCAGTTTCGGAGACACAACCTACGAGCAGTACTTC
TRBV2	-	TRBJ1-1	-	CASSSQGNTEAFF	TGTGCCAGCAGTTCACAGGGGAACACTGAAGCTTTCTTT
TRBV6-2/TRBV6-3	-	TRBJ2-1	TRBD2	CASSYSGRGGLVYNEQFF	TGTGCCAGCAGTTACTCAGGGCGGGGGGGCCTTGTCTACAATGAGCAGTTCTTC
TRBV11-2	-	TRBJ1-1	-	CASSPLLGTEAFF	TGTGCCAGCAGCCCCTTGCTGGGCACTGAAGCTTTCTTT
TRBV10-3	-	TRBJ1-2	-	CAISEPGQYGYTF	TGTGCCATCAGTGAGCCCGGACAGTATGGCTACACCTTC
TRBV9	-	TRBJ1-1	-	CASSVAPNTEAFF	TGTGCCAGCAGCGTAGCTCCGAACACTGAAGCTTTCTTT
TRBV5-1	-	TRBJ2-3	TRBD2	CASSLTSGGTTDTQYF	TGCGCCAGCAGCTTGACTAGCGGGGGGACCACAGATACGCAGTATTTT
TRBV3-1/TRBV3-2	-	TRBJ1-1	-	CASSQDPILNGYTEAFF	TGTGCCAGCAGCCAAGATCCTATTCTCAACGGGTACACTGAAGCTTTCTTT
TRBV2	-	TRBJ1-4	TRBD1	CASTDPGGTGSEKLFF	TGTGCCAGCACCGATCCCGGCGGGACAGGAAGTGAAAAACTGTTTTTT
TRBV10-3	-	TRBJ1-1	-	CAISIKIGLANTEAFF	TGTGCCATCAGTATAAAAATTGGACTGGCGAACACTGAAGCTTTCTTT
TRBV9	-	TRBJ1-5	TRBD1	CASSGQGDQPQHF	TGTGCCAGCAGCGGTCAGGGGGATCAGCCCCAGCATTTT
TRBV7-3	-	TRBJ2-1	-	CASSFPGNSNEQFF	TGTGCCAGCAGCTTCCCGGGGAACTCCAATGAGCAGTTCTTC
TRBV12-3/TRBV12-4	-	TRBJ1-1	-	CASSLTRLGEAFF	TGTGCCAGCAGTTTAACGAGACTCGGGGAGGCTTTCTTT
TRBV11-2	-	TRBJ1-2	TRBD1	CASSLSDRGQGYGYTF	TGTGCCAGCAGCTTGTCAGACAGGGGGCAAGGATATGGCTACACCTTC
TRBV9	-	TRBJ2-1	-	CASSVGQFNEQFF	TGTGCCAGCAGCGTCGGTCAGTTCAATGAGCAGTTCTTC
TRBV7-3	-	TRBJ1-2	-	CASSLTGGEDYGYTF	TGTGCCAGCAGCTTAACCGGAGGGGAAGACTATGGCTACACCTTC
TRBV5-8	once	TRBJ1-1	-	CASSLKVPKAFF	TGTGCCAGCAGCCTAAAAGTCCCGAAAGCTTTCTTT
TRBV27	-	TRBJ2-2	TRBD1	CASIPRTGVTGELFF	TGTGCCAGCATTCCCCGGACAGGGGTAACCGGGGAGCTGTTTTTT
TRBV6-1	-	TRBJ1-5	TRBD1	CASTDGTGVNQPQHF	TGTGCCAGCACCGACGGGACAGGGGTAAATCAGCCCCAGCATTTT
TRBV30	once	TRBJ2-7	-	CAWTMKAGQNEQYF	TGTGCCTGGACCATGAAGGCGGGGCAGAACGAGCAGTACTTC
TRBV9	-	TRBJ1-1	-	CASSVERSTEAFF	TGTGCCAGCAGCGTAGAAAGGTCCACTGAAGCTTTCTTT
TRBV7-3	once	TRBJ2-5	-	CASSFGPGAGQETQYF	TGTGCCAGCAGCTTCGGTCCGGGGGCAGGCCAAGAGACCCAGTACTTC
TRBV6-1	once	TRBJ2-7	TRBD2	CASSASLAGGSYEQYF	TGTGCCAGCAGTGCTTCACTAGCGGGGGGCTCCTACGAGCAGTACTTC
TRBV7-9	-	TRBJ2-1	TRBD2	CASSLAQTSGAYNEQFF	TGTGCCAGCAGCTTAGCCCAAACTAGCGGGGCGTACAATGAGCAGTTCTTC
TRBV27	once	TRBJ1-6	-	CASRIWSSYNSPLHF	TGTGCCAGCAGGATTTGGAGCTCCTATAATTCACCCCTCCACTTT
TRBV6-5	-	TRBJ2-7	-	CASTQTVPYEQYF	TGTGCCAGCACTCAAACAGTTCCCTACGAGCAGTACTTC
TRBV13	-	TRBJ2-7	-	CASSPDKIYEQYF	TGTGCCAGCAGCCCCGACAAAATCTACGAGCAGTACTTC
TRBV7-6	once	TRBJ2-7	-	CASSSASGAGLEQYF	TGTGCCAGCAGCTCCGCTTCAGGTGCGGGACTGGAGCAGTACTTC
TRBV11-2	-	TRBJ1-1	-	CASSPPLSLNTEAFF	TGTGCCAGCAGCCCCCCTTTGAGTTTGAACACTGAAGCTTTCTTT
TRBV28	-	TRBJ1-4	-	CASSFWGAQGEKLFF	TGTGCCAGCAGTTTTTGGGGGGCGCAGGGTGAAAAACTGTTTTTT